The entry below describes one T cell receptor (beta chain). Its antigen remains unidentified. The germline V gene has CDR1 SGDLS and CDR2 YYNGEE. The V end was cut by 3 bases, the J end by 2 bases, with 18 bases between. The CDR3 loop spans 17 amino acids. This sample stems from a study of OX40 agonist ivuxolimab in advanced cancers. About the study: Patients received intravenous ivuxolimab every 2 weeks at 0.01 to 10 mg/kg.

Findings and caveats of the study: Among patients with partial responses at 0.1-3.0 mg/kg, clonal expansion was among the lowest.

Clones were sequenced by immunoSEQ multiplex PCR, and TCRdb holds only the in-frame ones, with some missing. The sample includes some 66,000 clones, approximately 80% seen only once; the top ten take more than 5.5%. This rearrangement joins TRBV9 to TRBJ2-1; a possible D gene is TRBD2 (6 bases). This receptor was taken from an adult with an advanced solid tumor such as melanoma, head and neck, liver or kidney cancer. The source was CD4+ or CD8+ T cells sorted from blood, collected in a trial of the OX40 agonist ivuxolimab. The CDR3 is CASSASGQRGTYNEQFF. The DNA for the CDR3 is TGTGCCAGCAGCGCCAGCGGGCAGCGAGGGACCTACAATGAGCAGTTCTTC. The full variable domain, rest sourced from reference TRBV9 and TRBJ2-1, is DSGVTQTPKHLITATGQRVTLRCSPRSGDLSVYWYQQSLDQGLQFLIQYYNGEERAKGNILERFSAQQFPDLHSELNLSSLELGDSALYFCASSASGQRGTYNEQFFGPGTRLTVL.